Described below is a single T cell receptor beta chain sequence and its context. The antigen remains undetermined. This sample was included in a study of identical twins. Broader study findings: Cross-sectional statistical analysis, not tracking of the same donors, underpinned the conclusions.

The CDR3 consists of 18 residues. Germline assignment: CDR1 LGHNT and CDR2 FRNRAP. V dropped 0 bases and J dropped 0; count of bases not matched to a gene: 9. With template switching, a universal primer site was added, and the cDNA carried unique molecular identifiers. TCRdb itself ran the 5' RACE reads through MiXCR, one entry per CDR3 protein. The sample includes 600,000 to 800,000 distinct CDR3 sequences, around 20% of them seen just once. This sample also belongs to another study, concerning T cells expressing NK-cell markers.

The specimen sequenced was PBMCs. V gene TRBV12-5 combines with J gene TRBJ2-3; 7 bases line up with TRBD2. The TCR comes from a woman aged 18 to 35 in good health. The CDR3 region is CASGLVRDGRPSTDTQYF. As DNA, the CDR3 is TGTGCTAGTGGTTTGGTACGGGACGGGAGGCCTAGCACAGATACGCAGTATTTT.